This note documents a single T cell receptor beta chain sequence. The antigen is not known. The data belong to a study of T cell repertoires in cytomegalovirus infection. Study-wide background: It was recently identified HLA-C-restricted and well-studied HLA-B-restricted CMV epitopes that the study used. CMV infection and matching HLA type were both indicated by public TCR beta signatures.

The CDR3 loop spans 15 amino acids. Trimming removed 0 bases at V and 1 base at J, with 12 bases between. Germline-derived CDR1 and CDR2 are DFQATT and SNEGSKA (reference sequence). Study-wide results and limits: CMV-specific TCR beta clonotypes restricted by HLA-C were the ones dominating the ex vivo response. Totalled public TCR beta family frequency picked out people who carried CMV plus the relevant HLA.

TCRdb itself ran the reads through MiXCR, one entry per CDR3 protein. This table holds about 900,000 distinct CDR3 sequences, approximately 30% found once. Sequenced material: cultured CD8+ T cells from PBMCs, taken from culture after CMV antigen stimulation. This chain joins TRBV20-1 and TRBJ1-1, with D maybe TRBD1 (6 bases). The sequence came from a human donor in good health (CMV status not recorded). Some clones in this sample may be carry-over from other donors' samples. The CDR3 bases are TGCAGTGCTAGAGATTGGAGGGGGTCGAACACTGAAGCTTTCTTT. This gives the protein CSARDWRGSNTEAFF.